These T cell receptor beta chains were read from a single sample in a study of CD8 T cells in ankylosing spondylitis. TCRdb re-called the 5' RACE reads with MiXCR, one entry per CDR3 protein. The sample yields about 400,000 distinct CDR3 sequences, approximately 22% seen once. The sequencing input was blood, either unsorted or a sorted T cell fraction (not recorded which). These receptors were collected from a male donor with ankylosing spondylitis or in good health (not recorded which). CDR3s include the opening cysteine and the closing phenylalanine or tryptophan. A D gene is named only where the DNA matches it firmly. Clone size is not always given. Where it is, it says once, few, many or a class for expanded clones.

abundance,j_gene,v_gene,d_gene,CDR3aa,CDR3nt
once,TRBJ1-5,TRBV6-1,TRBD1,CASRAGTAYSNQPQHF,TGTGCCAGCAGGGCGGGGACAGCGTATAGCAATCAGCCCCAGCATTTT
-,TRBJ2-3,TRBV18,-,CASSPDRDTIRADTQYF,TGTGCCAGCTCACCGGACCGGGACACGATACGCGCAGATACGCAGTATTTT
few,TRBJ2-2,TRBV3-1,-,CASSKGDFGELFF,TGTGCCAGCAGCAAAGGGGATTTCGGGGAGCTGTTTTTT
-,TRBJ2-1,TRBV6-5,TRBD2,CASSYSMPSGSSYNEQFF,TGTGCCAGCAGTTACTCGATGCCTAGCGGGAGCTCCTACAATGAGCAGTTCTTC
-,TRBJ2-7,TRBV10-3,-,CASKGPQQYF,TGTGCCAGCAAGGGGCCTCAGCAGTACTTC
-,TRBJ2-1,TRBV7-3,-,CASSSCLSSYNEQFF,TGTGCCAGCAGCTCGTGTTTAAGCTCCTACAATGAGCAGTTCTTC
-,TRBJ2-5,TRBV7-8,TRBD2,CASSSLGGSGAETQYF,TGTGCCAGCAGCTCACTCGGGGGGTCTGGGGCGGAGACCCAGTACTTC
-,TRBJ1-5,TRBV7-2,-,CASSLVPGIGNQPQHF,TGTGCCAGCAGCTTAGTCCCAGGGATAGGCAATCAGCCCCAGCATTTT
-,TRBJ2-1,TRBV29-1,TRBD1,CSVGTGTTYNEQFF,TGCAGCGTGGGGACAGGGACTACCTACAATGAGCAGTTCTTC
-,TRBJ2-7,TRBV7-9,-,CASSPTAGYEQYF,TGTGCCAGCAGCCCGACGGCGGGGTACGAGCAGTACTTC
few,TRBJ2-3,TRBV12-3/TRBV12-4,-,CASSFWGASTDTQYF,TGTGCCAGCAGTTTCTGGGGTGCTAGCACAGATACGCAGTATTTT
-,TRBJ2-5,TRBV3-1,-,CASSQALAPETQYF,TGTGCCAGCAGCCAAGCACTAGCCCCAGAGACCCAGTACTTC
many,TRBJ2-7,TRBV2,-,CASSERVGAREQYF,TGTGCCAGCAGTGAACGGGTCGGGGCGCGCGAGCAGTACTTC
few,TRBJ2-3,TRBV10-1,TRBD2,CASSDAGVDTQYF,TGCGCCAGCAGTGATGCGGGGGTGGATACGCAGTATTTT
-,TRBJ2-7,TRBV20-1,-,CSARDRDTLEQYF,TGCAGTGCTAGAGATCGGGACACCCTCGAGCAGTACTTC
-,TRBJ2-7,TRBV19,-,CASSIAGRAVNEQYF,TGTGCCAGTAGTATAGCTGGCAGGGCGGTAAACGAGCAGTACTTC
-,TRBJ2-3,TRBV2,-,CASSVSHGTYDTQYF,TGTGCCAGCAGTGTATCGCATGGCACCTACGATACGCAGTATTTT
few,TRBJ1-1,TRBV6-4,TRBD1,CARGTGVAFF,TGTGCCAGGGGGACAGGGGTGGCTTTCTTT
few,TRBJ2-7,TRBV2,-,CASSEGRQFSYEQYF,TGTGCCAGCAGTGAAGGGCGACAGTTTTCCTACGAGCAGTACTTC
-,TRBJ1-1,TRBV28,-,CASRTTGIEAFF,TGTGCCAGCAGGACTACAGGGATTGAAGCTTTCTTT
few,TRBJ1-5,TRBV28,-,CASSFAGLSNQPQHF,TGTGCCAGCAGTTTTGCCGGTCTTAGCAATCAGCCCCAGCATTTT
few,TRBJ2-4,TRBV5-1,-,CASSLGGLKNIQYF,TGCGCCAGCAGCTTGGGTGGGCTGAAAAACATTCAGTACTTC
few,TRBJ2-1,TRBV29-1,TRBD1,CSAPGQGVHEQFF,TGCAGCGCGCCGGGACAGGGGGTCCATGAGCAGTTCTTC
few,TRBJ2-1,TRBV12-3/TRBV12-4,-,CASSSPTGFYNEQFF,TGTGCCAGCAGTTCACCGACGGGGTTCTACAATGAGCAGTTCTTC
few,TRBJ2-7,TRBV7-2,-,CASSLKNRAYEQYF,TGTGCCAGCAGCTTAAAAAACAGAGCCTACGAGCAGTACTTC
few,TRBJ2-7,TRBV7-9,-,CASSFGGAEQYF,TGTGCCAGCAGCTTTGGGGGGGCCGAGCAGTACTTC
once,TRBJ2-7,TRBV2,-,CASSVIHSSEQYF,TGTGCCAGCAGTGTTATCCATAGTTCCGAGCAGTACTTC
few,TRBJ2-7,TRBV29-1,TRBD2,CSVVGGSGGAGYEQYF,TGCAGCGTTGTCGGGGGTAGCGGGGGGGCTGGATACGAGCAGTACTTC
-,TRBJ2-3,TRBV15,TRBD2,CATSRGSGGIDTQYF,TGTGCCACCAGCAGAGGAAGCGGGGGGATAGATACGCAGTATTTT
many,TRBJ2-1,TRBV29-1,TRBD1,CSVLTGGRNNEQFF,TGCAGCGTCCTGACAGGGGGCCGAAACAATGAGCAGTTCTTC
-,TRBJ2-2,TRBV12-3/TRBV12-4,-,CASSFWSARNTGELFF,TGTGCCAGCAGTTTTTGGTCGGCCAGGAACACCGGGGAGCTGTTTTTT
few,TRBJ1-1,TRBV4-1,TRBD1,CASSQPGRGLNTEAFF,TGCGCCAGCAGCCAACCTGGAAGGGGGCTGAACACTGAAGCTTTCTTT
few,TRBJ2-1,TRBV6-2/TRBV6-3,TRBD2,CASRTPWQRGDYNEQFF,TGTGCCAGCAGAACTCCATGGCAGCGGGGGGACTACAATGAGCAGTTCTTC
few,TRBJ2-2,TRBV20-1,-,CSAREAGGELFF,TGCAGTGCCAGAGAAGCGGGCGGGGAGCTGTTTTTT
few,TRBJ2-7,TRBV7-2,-,CASSLYLGRSYEQYF,TGTGCCAGCAGCTTATATTTGGGCCGCTCCTACGAGCAGTACTTC
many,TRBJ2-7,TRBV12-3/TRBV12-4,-,CASSLAGEQYF,TGTGCCAGCAGTTTAGCGGGGGAGCAGTACTTC
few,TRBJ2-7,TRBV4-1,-,CASSQDREREQYF,TGCGCCAGCAGCCAAGACAGGGAACGAGAGCAGTACTTC
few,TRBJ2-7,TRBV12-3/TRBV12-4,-,CASSFSGTPPYEQYF,TGTGCCAGCAGTTTTTCCGGGACACCCCCGTACGAGCAGTACTTC